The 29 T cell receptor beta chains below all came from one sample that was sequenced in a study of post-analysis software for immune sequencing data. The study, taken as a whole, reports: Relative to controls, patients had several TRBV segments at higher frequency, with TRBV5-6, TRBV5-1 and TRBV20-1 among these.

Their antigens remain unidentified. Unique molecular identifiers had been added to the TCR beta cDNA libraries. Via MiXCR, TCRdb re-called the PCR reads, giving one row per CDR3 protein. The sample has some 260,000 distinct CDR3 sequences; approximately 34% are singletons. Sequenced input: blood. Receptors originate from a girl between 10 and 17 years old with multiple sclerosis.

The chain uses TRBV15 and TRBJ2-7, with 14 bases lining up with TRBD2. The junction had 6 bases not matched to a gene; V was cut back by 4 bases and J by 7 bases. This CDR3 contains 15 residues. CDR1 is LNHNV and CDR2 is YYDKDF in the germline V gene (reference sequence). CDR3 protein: CATSTRLAGGDEQYF. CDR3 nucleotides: TGTGCCACCAGCACTCGACTAGCGGGGGGGGATGAGCAGTACTTC. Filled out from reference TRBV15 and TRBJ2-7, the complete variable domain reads DAMVIQNPRYQVTQFGKPVTLSCSQTLNHNVMYWYQQKSSQAPKLLFHYYDKDFNNEADTPDNFQSRRPNTSFCFLDIRSPGLGDTAMYLCATSTRLAGGDEQYFGPGTRLTVT.

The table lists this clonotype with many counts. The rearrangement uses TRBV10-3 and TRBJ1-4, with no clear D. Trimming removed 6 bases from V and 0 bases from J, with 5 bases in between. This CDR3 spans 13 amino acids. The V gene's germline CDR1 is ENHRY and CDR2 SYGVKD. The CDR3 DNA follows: TGTGCCATCAGGACTACAACTAATGAAAAACTGTTTTTT. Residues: CAIRTTTNEKLFF.

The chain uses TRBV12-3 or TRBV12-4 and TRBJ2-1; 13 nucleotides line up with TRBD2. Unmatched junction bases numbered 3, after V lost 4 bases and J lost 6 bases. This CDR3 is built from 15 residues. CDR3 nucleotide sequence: TGTGCCAGCAGTTCCGGGACTAGCGGGATCAATGAGCAGTTCTTC. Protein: CASSSGTSGINEQFF.

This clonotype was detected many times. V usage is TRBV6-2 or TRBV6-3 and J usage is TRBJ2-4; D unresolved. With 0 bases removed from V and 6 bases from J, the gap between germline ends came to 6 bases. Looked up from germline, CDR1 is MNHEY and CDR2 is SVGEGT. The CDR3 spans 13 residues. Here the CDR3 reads CASSYSRGNIQYF. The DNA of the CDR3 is TGTGCCAGCAGTTACTCGCGAGGAAACATTCAGTACTTC.

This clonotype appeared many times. The CDR3 nucleotides read TGTGCCAGCAGCCCGAGGACAGGGGTAGGTGTCGGCAATCAGCCCCAGCATTTT. It codes for CASSPRTGVGVGNQPQHF. V usage is TRBV6-1 and J usage is TRBJ1-5; 9 nucleotides agree with TRBD1. V lost 6 bases, J lost 2 bases, and 14 bases stayed unmatched. The V gene's germline CDR1 is MNHNS and CDR2 SASEGT. This CDR3 contains 18 residues.

DNA for the CDR3: TGCGCCAGCAGCTTGACGACACCGCCCCAGGGCACTGAAGCTTTCTTT. Amino acid sequence: CASSLTTPPQGTEAFF. The chain combines TRBV5-1 with TRBJ1-1; D is perhaps TRBD1 (5 bases). The CDR3 consists of 16 residues. Trimming removed 1 base at V and 4 bases at J, with 17 bases between. The germline V gene has CDR1 SGHRS and CDR2 YFSETQ.

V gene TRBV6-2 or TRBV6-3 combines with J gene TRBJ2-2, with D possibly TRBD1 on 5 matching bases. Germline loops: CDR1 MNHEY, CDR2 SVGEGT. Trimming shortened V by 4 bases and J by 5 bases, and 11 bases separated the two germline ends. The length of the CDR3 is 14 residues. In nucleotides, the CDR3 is TGTGCCAGCAGTTTGGGGCCCGGGACCGGGGAGCTGTTTTTT. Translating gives CASSLGPGTGELFF.

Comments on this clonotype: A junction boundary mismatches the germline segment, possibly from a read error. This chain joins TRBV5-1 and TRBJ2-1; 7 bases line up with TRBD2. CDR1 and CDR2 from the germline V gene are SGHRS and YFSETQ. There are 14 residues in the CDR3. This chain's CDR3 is CASSASGGYNEQLF. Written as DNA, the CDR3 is TGCGCCAGCAGCGCTAGCGGAGGGTACAATGAGCAGCTCTTC.

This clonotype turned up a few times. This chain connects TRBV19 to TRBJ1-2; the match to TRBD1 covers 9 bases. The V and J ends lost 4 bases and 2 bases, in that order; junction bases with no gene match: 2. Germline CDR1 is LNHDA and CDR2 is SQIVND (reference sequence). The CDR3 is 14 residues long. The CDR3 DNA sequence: TGTGCCAGTAGTAAGGACAGGGGAAACTATGGCTACACCTTC. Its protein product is CASSKDRGNYGYTF.

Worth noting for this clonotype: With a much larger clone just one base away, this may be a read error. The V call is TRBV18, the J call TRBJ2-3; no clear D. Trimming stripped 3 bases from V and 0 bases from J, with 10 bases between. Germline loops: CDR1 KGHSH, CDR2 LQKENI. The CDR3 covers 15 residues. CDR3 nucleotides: TGTGCCAGCTCACCGTCGTGGCAGAGCACAGATACGCAGTATTTT. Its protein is CASSPSWQSTDTQYF.

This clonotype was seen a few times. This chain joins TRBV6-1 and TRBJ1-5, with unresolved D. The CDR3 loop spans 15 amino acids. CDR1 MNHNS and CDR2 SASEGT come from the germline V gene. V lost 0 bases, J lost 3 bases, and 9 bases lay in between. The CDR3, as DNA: TGTGCCAGCAGTGAAGCGGGTGGTGCCAATCAGCCCCAGCATTTT. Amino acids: CASSEAGGANQPQHF.

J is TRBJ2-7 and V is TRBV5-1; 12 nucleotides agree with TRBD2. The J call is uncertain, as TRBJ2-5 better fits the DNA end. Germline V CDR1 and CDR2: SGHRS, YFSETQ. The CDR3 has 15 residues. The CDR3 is CASSLTSGGFETQYF. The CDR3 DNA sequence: TGCGCCAGCAGCTTGACTAGCGGGGGGTTCGAGACCCAGTACTTC.

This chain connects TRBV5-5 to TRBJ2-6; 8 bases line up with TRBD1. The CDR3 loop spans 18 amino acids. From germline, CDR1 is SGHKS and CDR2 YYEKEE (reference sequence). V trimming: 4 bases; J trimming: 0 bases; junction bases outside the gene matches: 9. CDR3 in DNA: TGTGCCAGCAGCAGGGGGACAGGCCAGAGCTCTGGGGCCAACGTCCTGACTTTC. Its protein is CASSRGTGQSSGANVLTF.

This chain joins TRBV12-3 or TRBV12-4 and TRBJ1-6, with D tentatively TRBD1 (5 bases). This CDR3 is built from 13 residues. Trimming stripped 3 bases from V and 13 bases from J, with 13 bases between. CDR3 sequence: CASSLSGRVPLHF. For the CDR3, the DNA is TGTGCCAGCAGTTTGAGCGGCAGGGTGCCCCTCCACTTT.

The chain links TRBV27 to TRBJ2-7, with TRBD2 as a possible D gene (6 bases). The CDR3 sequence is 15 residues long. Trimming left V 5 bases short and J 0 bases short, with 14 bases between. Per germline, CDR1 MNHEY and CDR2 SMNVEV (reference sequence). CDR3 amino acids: CASSTRDGSSYEQYF. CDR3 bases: TGTGCCAGCAGTACTCGGGACGGGAGCTCCTACGAGCAGTACTTC.

The CDR3 is CSVGRGSDEQFF. DNA of the CDR3: TGCAGTGTGGGTCGGGGGTCAGATGAGCAGTTCTTC. The rearrangement joins TRBV20-1 to TRBJ2-1; weak D call: TRBD2 (6 bases). Germline V gene lookup returns CDR1 DFQATT and CDR2 SNEGSKA (reference sequence). The CDR3 consists of 12 residues. V was trimmed by 7 bases and J by 8 bases, leaving 15 bases between them.

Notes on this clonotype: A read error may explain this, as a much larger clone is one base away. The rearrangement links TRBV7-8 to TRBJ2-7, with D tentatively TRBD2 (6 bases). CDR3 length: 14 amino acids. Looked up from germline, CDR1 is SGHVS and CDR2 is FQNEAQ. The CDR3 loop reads CASTTGGIWNIQDF. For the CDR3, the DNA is TGTGCCAGCACCACTGGAGGGATTTGGAACATTCAGGACTTC.

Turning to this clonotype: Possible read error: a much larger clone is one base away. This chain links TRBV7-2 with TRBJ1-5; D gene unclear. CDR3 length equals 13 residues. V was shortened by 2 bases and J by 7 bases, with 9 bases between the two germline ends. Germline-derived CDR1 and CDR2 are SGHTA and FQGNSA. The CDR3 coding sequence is TGTGCCAGCAGCTTAAGACAAAGACAGCCCCAGCATTTT. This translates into CASSLRQRQPQHF.

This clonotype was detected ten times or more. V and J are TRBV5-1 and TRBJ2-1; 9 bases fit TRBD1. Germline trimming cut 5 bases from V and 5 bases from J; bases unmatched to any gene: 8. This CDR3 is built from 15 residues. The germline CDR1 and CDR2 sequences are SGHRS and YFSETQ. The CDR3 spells CASRHDRGRNNEQFF. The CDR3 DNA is TGCGCCAGCAGACACGACAGGGGGAGGAACAATGAGCAGTTCTTC.

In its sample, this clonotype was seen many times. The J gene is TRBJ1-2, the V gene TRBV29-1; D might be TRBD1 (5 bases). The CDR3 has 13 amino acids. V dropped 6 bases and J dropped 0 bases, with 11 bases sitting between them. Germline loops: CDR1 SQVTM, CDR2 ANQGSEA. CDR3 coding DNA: TGCAGCGTAGGGGACGGAACTAACTATGGCTACACCTTC. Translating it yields CSVGDGTNYGYTF.

The CDR3 DNA reads TGTGCCAGCAGCTTAAGACCGGCGGCAGGACGCTCCTACAATGAGCAGTTCTTC. Amino acid sequence: CASSLRPAAGRSYNEQFF. The J gene is TRBJ2-1, the V gene TRBV7-3, with D unclear. V was clipped by 1 base and J by 0 bases, with 16 bases between them. CDR1 is SGHTA and CDR2 is FQGTGA in the germline V gene. There are 18 residues in the CDR3. Full variable domain (remainder filled in from reference TRBV7-3 and TRBJ2-1): GAGVSQTPSNKVTEKGKYVELRCDPISGHTALYWYRQSLGQGPEFLIYFQGTGAADDSGLPNDRFFAVRPEGSVSTLKIQRTERGDSAVYLCASSLRPAAGRSYNEQFFGPGTRLTVL.

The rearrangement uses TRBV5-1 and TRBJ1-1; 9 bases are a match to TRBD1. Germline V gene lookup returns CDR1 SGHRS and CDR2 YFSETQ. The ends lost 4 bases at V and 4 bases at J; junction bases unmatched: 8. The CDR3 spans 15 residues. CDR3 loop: CASSAQQGASTEAFF. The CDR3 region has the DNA TGCGCCAGCAGCGCCCAACAGGGGGCTAGCACTGAAGCTTTCTTT.

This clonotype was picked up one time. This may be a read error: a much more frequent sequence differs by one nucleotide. The CDR3 reads CASSLAMGGSGANVLTF. CDR3 bases: TGTGCCAGCTCACTCGCGATGGGAGGCTCTGGGGCCAACGTCCTGACTTTC. The chain combines TRBV18 with TRBJ2-6; the D gene is possibly TRBD2 (6 bases). Germline-derived CDR1 and CDR2 are KGHSH and LQKENI. This CDR3 has 17 amino acids. Trimming took 4 bases from V and 0 from J, leaving 13 bases between them.

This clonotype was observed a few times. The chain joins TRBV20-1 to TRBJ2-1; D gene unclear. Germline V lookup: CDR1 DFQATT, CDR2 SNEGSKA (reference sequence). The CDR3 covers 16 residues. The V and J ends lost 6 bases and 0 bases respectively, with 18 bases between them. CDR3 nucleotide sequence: TGCAGTGCCCCCGGGCCTTCTTCCAGCTCCTACAATGAGCAGTTCTTC. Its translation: CSAPGPSSSSYNEQFF.

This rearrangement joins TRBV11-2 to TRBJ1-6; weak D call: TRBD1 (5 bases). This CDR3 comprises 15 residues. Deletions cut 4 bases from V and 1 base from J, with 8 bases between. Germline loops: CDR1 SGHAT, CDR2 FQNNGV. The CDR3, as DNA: TGTGCCAGCAGCTCCAGGGATTCCTATAATTCACCCCTCCACTTT. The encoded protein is CASSSRDSYNSPLHF.

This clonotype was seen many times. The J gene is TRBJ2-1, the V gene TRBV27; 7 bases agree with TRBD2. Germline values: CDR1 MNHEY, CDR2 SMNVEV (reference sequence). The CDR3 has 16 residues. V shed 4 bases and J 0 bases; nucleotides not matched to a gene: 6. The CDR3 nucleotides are TGTGCCAGCAGTTCGACTAGCCGCTACTCCTACAATGAGCAGTTCTTC. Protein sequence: CASSSTSRYSYNEQFF.

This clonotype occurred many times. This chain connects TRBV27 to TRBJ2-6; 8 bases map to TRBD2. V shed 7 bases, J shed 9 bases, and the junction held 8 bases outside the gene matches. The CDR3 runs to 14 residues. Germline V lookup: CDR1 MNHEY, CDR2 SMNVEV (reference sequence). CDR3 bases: TGTGCCAGCACCCAGACGGGAGGGATCAACGTCCTGACTTTC. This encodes CASTQTGGINVLTF.

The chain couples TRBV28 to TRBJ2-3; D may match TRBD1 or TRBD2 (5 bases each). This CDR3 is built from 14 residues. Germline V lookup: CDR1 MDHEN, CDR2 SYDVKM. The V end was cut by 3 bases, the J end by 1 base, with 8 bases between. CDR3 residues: CASSFSGRTDTQYF. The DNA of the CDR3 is TGTGCCAGCAGTTTCTCGGGACGCACAGATACGCAGTATTTT. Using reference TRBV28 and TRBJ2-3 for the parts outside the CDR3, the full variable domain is DVKVTQSSRYLVKRTGEKVFLECVQDMDHENMFWYRQDPGLGLRLIYFSYDVKMKEKGDIPEGYSVSREKKERFSLILESASTNQTSMYLCASSFSGRTDTQYFGPGTRLTVL.

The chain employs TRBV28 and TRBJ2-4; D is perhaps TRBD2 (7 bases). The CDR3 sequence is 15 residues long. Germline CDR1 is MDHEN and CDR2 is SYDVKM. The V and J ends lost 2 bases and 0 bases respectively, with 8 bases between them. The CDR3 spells CASSLAGAAKNIQYF. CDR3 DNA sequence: TGTGCCAGCAGTTTAGCGGGGGCAGCCAAAAACATTCAGTACTTC.